The 15 T cell receptor beta chains presented below share a single source sample, sequenced in a study of cytomegalovirus exposure and HLA in healthy donors (dated by TCRdb to 2016 to 2017). The protocol used for the library was the immunoSEQ multiplex PCR assay. The multiplex PCR relied on a mix of 60 forward primers for TCR Vbeta segments and 13 reverse primers for TCR Jbeta segments. TCRdb mirrors the immuneACCESS table, restricted to in-frame sequences. Some clones are absent from its copies; in checked studies, under half trace to an unresolved V gene, and the reason for the others is unknown. The sample table contains some 140,000 clones; only one count was recorded for roughly 70% of them. The ten largest clones represent around 1.6% of the sample. The sample comprised PBMCs. The receptors come from a human donor in good health.

The chain combines TRBV7-3 with TRBJ2-1; no definite D call. Germline CDR1 and CDR2: SGHTA and FQGTGA. V was clipped by 5 bases and J by 8 bases, with 25 bases between them. The CDR3 is 17 residues long. The CDR3 DNA follows: TGTGCCAGCAGCCCCCTAAACCATAAAGTGCTAGTTCATGAGCAGTTCTTC. As protein: CASSPLNHKVLVHEQFF.

The chain carries TRBV4-1 and TRBJ2-3; 12 nucleotides line up with TRBD2. Germline V gives CDR1 MGHRA, CDR2 YSYEKL. J lost 6 bases, V lost 2 bases, and 18 bases had no gene match. The CDR3 has 20 amino acids. The CDR3 DNA reads as TGCGCCAGCAGCCAATTAAGTGCTAGCGGGAGGGCCCTCAAGGGGGATACGCAGTATTTT. Its translation: CASSQLSASGRALKGDTQYF.

In regard to this clone: Additional DNA sequences in this sample encode the identical CDR3. The V gene is TRBV11-2, the J gene TRBJ2-7; 8 bases are shared with TRBD2. Germline V lookup: CDR1 SGHAT, CDR2 FQNNGV. The CDR3 has 16 amino acids. The V gene end was trimmed by 5 bases and the J gene end by 2 bases; junction bases not matched to a gene: 11. CDR3 amino acids: CASSPTGGGGPYEQYF. As DNA, the CDR3 is TGTGCCAGCAGCCCAACGGGGGGGGGAGGGCCCTACGAGCAGTACTTC.

In this sample, this clone turned up once. V and J are TRBV10-3 and TRBJ2-7; 7 bases are shared with TRBD2. V lost 9 bases, J lost 3 bases, and 8 bases stayed unmatched. From germline, CDR1 is ENHRY and CDR2 SYGVKD. CDR3 size: 13 residues. The CDR3 DNA reads TGTGCCATTGGTAGCGGGCTATTCTACGAGCAGTACTTC. Residues: CAIGSGLFYEQYF.

The V and J genes are TRBV5-6 and TRBJ2-1, with TRBD2 matching over 9 bases. The V gene end was trimmed by 0 bases and the J gene end by 10 bases; junction bases not matched to a gene: 2. Germline CDR1 and CDR2: SGHDT and YYEEEE. CDR3 length: 13 residues. The CDR3 here is CASSLASGEEQFF. CDR3 DNA sequence: TGTGCCAGCAGCTTGGCTAGCGGGGAGGAGCAGTTCTTC.

The V gene is TRBV6-1, the J gene TRBJ2-3; D may be TRBD1 (5 bases). Trimming stripped 4 bases from V and 1 base from J, with 15 bases between. The CDR3 runs 16 residues. Germline-derived CDR1 and CDR2 are MNHNS and SASEGT. The CDR3 DNA is TGTGCCAGCAGTGTTTCAGGGTCTGCCCGCACAGATACGCAGTATTTT. Translating gives CASSVSGSARTDTQYF.

J is TRBJ2-2 and V is TRBV10-3; 7 nucleotides match TRBD2. In germline, CDR1 is ENHRY, CDR2 SYGVKD. The CDR3 covers 15 residues. The ends lost 8 bases at V and 5 bases at J; junction bases unmatched: 11. CDR3 residues: CAIGVASGRTGELFF. In DNA form, the CDR3 reads TGTGCCATCGGGGTAGCTAGCGGCCGGACCGGGGAGCTGTTTTTT.

The genes are TRBV6-5 and TRBJ1-1; D unresolved. Deletions cut 6 bases from V and 2 bases from J, with 7 bases between. CDR1 and CDR2 from the germline V gene are MNHEY and SVGAGI. The CDR3 is 12 amino acids. The CDR3 sequence is CASSTGNTEAFF. The CDR3 coding sequence is TGTGCCAGCAGCACGGGAAACACTGAAGCTTTCTTT.

The sample holds a few counts of this clone. This chain links TRBV10-3 with TRBJ2-7, with D perhaps matching TRBD2 (6 bases). V gave up 0 bases and J gave up 6 bases, with 12 bases separating them. CDR3 size: 14 residues. Looked up from germline, CDR1 is ENHRY and CDR2 is SYGVKD. CDR3 in amino acids: CAISESGGPREQYF. CDR3 in DNA: TGTGCCATCAGTGAGTCCGGAGGGCCCCGCGAGCAGTACTTC.

This clone has just a few counts. The CDR3 sequence is CASSGWGQYGKAFF. CDR3 DNA sequence: TGTGCCAGCAGTGGTTGGGGACAGTATGGGAAAGCTTTCTTT. The J gene is TRBJ1-1, the V gene TRBV25-1, with 7 bases matching TRBD1. J lost 9 bases, V lost 4 bases, and 11 bases had no gene match. The CDR3 has 14 residues. Germline V lookup: CDR1 MGHDK, CDR2 SYGVNS.

The genes are TRBV5-1 and TRBJ2-5; 10 bases line up with TRBD2. CDR3 size: 16 residues. Germline trimming cut 4 bases from V and 2 bases from J; bases unmatched to any gene: 8. Germline CDR1 and CDR2: SGHRS and YFSETQ. The CDR3 loop is CASSALLAGGQETQYF. The CDR3, as DNA: TGCGCCAGCAGCGCACTGTTAGCGGGAGGACAAGAGACCCAGTACTTC.

This chain joins TRBV27 and TRBJ2-5; the D is unclear. The J call could be wrong; TRBJ2-7 is a better fit for the DNA end. CDR1 is MNHEY and CDR2 is SMNVEV in the germline V gene (reference sequence). The CDR3 totals 13 residues. CDR3 in DNA: TGTGCCAGCAGCCCAGACACGTCCTACGAGCAGTACTTC. Protein: CASSPDTSYEQYF.

Only a few counts were recorded for this clone. V usage is TRBV28 and J usage is TRBJ1-2; 8 nucleotides match TRBD1. Germline assignment: CDR1 MDHEN and CDR2 SYDVKM. V gave up 4 bases and J gave up 7 bases; unmatched junction bases: 5. There are 13 residues in the CDR3. CDR3 residues: CASSSTGDRGYTF. CDR3 bases: TGTGCCAGCAGTTCGACAGGGGATCGTGGCTACACCTTC.

The CDR3: CASSLAMGGGNYGYTF. The CDR3 DNA reads TGTGCCAGCAGCTTGGCCATGGGAGGGGGGAACTATGGCTACACCTTC. The chain recombines TRBV5-4 with TRBJ1-2, with D tentatively TRBD1 (6 bases). Germline V gene lookup returns CDR1 SGHNT and CDR2 YYREEE (reference sequence). Trimming left V 0 bases short and J 2 bases short, with 14 bases between. There are 16 residues in the CDR3.

The chain recombines TRBV6-6 with TRBJ2-1; D possibly corresponds to TRBD1 (6 bases). The V end lost 2 bases, the J end lost 4 bases, and 9 bases lay between the germline ends. The length of the CDR3 is 14 residues. Germline-derived CDR1 and CDR2 are MNHNY and SVGAGI (reference sequence). The CDR3 reads CASSYRDKYNEQFF. As DNA, the CDR3 is TGTGCCAGCAGTTACCGGGACAAGTACAATGAGCAGTTCTTC.